This T cell receptor (beta chain) was observed in a study of blood T cell repertoires in COVID-19. Overall study: Sources were T cells, B-cell-depleted T cells, or PBMCs; the material itself was cDNA or gDNA.

The method was immunoSEQ multiplex PCR; TCRdb's version includes in-frame clones alone and lacks a portion of them. In the table there are 200,000 to 250,000 clones, more than 75% of which are singletons. From germline, CDR1 is SGDLS and CDR2 YYNGEE. V was shortened by 3 bases and J by 7 bases, with 13 bases between the two germline ends. This CDR3 contains 14 residues. The receptor's source is a woman aged 45-59 years who had recovered from COVID-19. The sequencing input was PBMCs or T cells enriched from blood (not recorded which). The chain combines TRBV9 with TRBJ1-4; TRBD1 is a possible D gene (5 bases). The CDR3 protein is CASSGGPRVEKLFF. In DNA form, the CDR3 reads TGTGCCAGCAGCGGGGGCCCCAGGGTTGAAAAACTGTTTTTT.